A single sample gave rise to the 13 T cell receptor beta chains below, sequenced in a study of neurological immune-mediated disorders. TCRdb re-called the 5' RACE reads with MiXCR, one entry per CDR3 protein. The table shows approximately 70,000 distinct CDR3 sequences, with roughly 4.5% occurring only once. Source material: PBMCs. These receptors came from a woman aged 70 to 79 with multiple sclerosis.

This clonotype was picked up many times. V is TRBV2 and J is TRBJ2-6; D unclear. Germline CDR1 and CDR2: SNHLY and FYNNEI. V was clipped by 3 bases and J by 0 bases, with 12 bases between them. This CDR3 region has 17 residues. The CDR3 bases are TGTGCCAGCAGTGACTCATTGGGTTACTCTGGGGCCAACGTCCTGACTTTC. Its protein product is CASSDSLGYSGANVLTF.

Many counts were recorded for this clonotype. V usage is TRBV12-3 or TRBV12-4 and J usage is TRBJ1-4; D call uncertain. Trimming removed 6 bases at V and 8 bases at J, with 13 bases between. The CDR3 runs 13 residues. CDR3 sequence (DNA): TGTGCCAGCAGCCGGACCGTATCCGAAAAACTGTTTTTT. It translates to CASSRTVSEKLFF.

This chain uses TRBV5-5 with TRBJ2-1; 15 bases are a match to TRBD2. J lost 15 bases, V lost 3 bases, and 10 bases had no gene match. Germline CDR1 SGHKS, CDR2 YYEKEE (reference sequence). This CDR3 contains 15 residues. The CDR3 DNA reads TGTGCCAGCAGCTCGGGACTAGCGGGAGGCCCCACCTGGTTCTTC. Protein product: CASSSGLAGGPTWFF.

A few counts support this clonotype. A much larger clone is a single base away; this may be a read error. This chain uses TRBV7-2 with TRBJ2-7, with TRBD2 as a possible D gene (5 bases). Trimming cost V 4 bases and J 7 bases, with 11 bases left between them. CDR1 and CDR2 (germline): SGHTA, FQGNSA. The CDR3 extends over 12 amino acids. The DNA of the CDR3 is TGTGCCAGCAGCTCGGACTTGGAAGAGCAGTACTTC. This gives the protein CASSSDLEEQYF.

The V gene is TRBV3-1, the J gene TRBJ1-2, with D possibly matching TRBD1 (5 bases). CDR1 is LGHDT, CDR2 YNNKEL, per germline (reference sequence). Between the trimmed V and J ends, which lost 1 base and 7 bases, there was a span of 16 bases. The CDR3 covers 15 residues. The DNA of the CDR3 is TGTGCCAGCAGCCAAGGGAGGACGGGGCCGGGTGGCTACACCTTC. It is translated as CASSQGRTGPGGYTF. The complete variable domain, with remaining parts taken from reference TRBV3-1 and TRBJ1-2, reads DTAVSQTPKYLVTQMGNDKSIKCEQNLGHDTMYWYKQDSKKFLKIMFSYNNKELIINETVPNRFSPKSPDKAHLNLHINSLELGDSAVYFCASSQGRTGPGGYTFGSGTRLTVV.

The sample holds many counts of this clonotype. The V call is TRBV25-1, the J call TRBJ2-5; TRBD1 aligns across 9 bases. Germline V gives CDR1 MGHDK, CDR2 SYGVNS. The CDR3 totals 15 residues. Trimming took 4 bases from V and 3 from J; bases not matched to a gene: 6. The CDR3 sequence is CASSARTGAKETQYF. As DNA, the CDR3 is TGTGCCAGCAGTGCCCGGACAGGGGCTAAAGAGACCCAGTACTTC.

This clonotype was counted many times. The V call is TRBV6-2 or TRBV6-3, the J call TRBJ1-5; a weak D match, TRBD1 (6 bases). The CDR3 runs to 16 residues. Germline V CDR1 and CDR2: MNHEY, SVGEGT. V lost 6 bases, J lost 4 bases, and 19 bases lay in between. As DNA, the CDR3 is TGTGCCAGCAGCCAGTGGGGGGCCTCGGTGAATCAGCCCCAGCATTTT. Its protein is CASSQWGASVNQPQHF.

The table lists this clonotype with many counts. This rearrangement joins TRBV12-3 or TRBV12-4 to TRBJ2-3; 9 nucleotides line up with TRBD1. The CDR3 is 18 amino acids. V dropped 4 bases and J dropped 2; count of bases not matched to a gene: 13. CDR3 sequence reads: CASSSNRGLWDITDTQYF. The CDR3 DNA reads as TGTGCCAGCAGTTCCAACAGGGGGCTGTGGGATATCACAGATACGCAGTATTTT.

This clonotype has ten or more counts. The chain carries TRBV6-5 and TRBJ2-7, with D possibly matching TRBD1 (5 bases). CDR3 length: 14 amino acids. The V gene's germline CDR1 is MNHEY and CDR2 SVGAGI. Trimming cost V 5 bases and J 2 bases, with 13 bases left between them. The CDR3 loop is CASSTPGRAYEQYF. Written as DNA, the CDR3 is TGTGCCAGCAGTACCCCAGGCAGGGCCTACGAGCAGTACTTC.

This chain joins TRBV28 and TRBJ2-2, with 8 bases aligning to TRBD2. The CDR3 is made up of 13 amino acids. V was clipped by 8 bases and J by 6 bases; unmatched bases: 5. The germline V gene has CDR1 MDHEN and CDR2 SYDVKM. The CDR3 sequence: CASRSGGAGELFF. The CDR3 nucleotides read TGTGCCAGCCGATCCGGGGGGGCCGGGGAGCTGTTTTTT.

This clonotype occurred many times. This rearrangement joins TRBV5-1 to TRBJ1-1; TRBD1 matches 7 bases. CDR1 and CDR2 (germline): SGHRS, YFSETQ. V shed 0 bases, J shed 7 bases, and the junction held 3 bases outside the gene matches. The CDR3 runs 13 residues. CDR3 protein: CASSLGRQGEAFF. The CDR3, as DNA: TGCGCCAGCAGCTTGGGGAGACAGGGTGAAGCTTTCTTT. The entire variable domain, with the rest obtained from reference TRBV5-1 and TRBJ1-1, is as follows: KAGVTQTPRYLIKTRGQQVTLSCSPISGHRSVSWYQQTPGQGLQFLFEYFSETQRNKGNFPGRFSGRQFSNSRSEMNVSTLELGDSALYLCASSLGRQGEAFFGQGTRLTVV.

The rearrangement uses TRBV14 and TRBJ2-5, with D perhaps matching TRBD2 (7 bases). This CDR3 contains 16 residues. CDR1 is SGHDN, CDR2 FVKESK, per germline. With 0 bases removed from V and 6 bases from J, the gap between germline ends came to 17 bases. CDR3 in amino acids: CASSQEWGPGGKTQYF. CDR3 in DNA: TGTGCCAGCAGCCAAGAGTGGGGGCCGGGAGGAAAGACCCAGTACTTC. Full variable domain (rest looked up from reference TRBV14 and TRBJ2-5): EAGVTQFPSHSVIEKGQTVTLRCDPISGHDNLYWYRRVMGKEIKFLLHFVKESKQDESGMPNNRFLAERTGGTYSTLKVQPAELEDSGVYFCASSQEWGPGGKTQYFGPGTRLLVL.

The chain employs TRBV5-1 and TRBJ2-7; maybe TRBD2 (6 bases). There are 17 residues in the CDR3. Germline V gene sequence: CDR1 SGHRS, CDR2 YFSETQ. The V end lost 4 bases, the J end lost 2 bases, and 22 bases lay between the germline ends. CDR3: CASSTGSLLAETYEQYF. The CDR3 bases are TGCGCCAGCAGCACCGGGTCCCTATTAGCGGAGACCTACGAGCAGTACTTC. Complete variable domain (other parts from reference TRBV5-1 and TRBJ2-7): KAGVTQTPRYLIKTRGQQVTLSCSPISGHRSVSWYQQTPGQGLQFLFEYFSETQRNKGNFPGRFSGRQFSNSRSEMNVSTLELGDSALYLCASSTGSLLAETYEQYFGPGTRLTVT.